A single T cell receptor beta chain is shown here with its context. The method was immunoSEQ multiplex PCR; TCRdb's version includes in-frame clones alone and lacks a portion of them. Found here are 730,000 or so clones, 55% to 75% of them singletons; the top ten hold about 1.7%. Splitting the CD4+ cells yielded a CD45RA+ naive subset and a CD45RA-negative memory subset. The data are from a study of shared clonotypes between healthy human individuals. V was pared by 7 bases and J by 5 bases, with 12 bases between. CDR3 length: 13 amino acids. Germline lookup yields CDR1 SNHLY and CDR2 FYNNEI. The V call is TRBV2, the J call TRBJ1-5; possibly TRBD1 for D (6 bases). The source of this sequence is a woman aged 30 to 39 in good health. The sample consisted of memory CD4+ T cells sorted from blood. The subset is: CD45RA-negative fraction. The CDR3 nucleotides are TGTGCCAGCATCCGGGACACATATCAGCCCCAGCATTTT. It codes for CASIRDTYQPQHF. Full variable domain (rest looked up from reference TRBV2 and TRBJ1-5): EPEVTQTPSHQVTQMGQEVILRCVPISNHLYFYWYRQILGQKVEFLVSFYNNEISEKSEIFDDQFSVERPDGSNFTLKIRSTKLEDSAMYFCASIRDTYQPQHFGDGTRLSIL.